The 18 T cell receptor beta chains reported below all come from one sample, sequenced in a study of blood T cell repertoires in COVID-19. Profiling relied on immunoSEQ multiplex PCR, and the TCRdb table lists in-frame clones only, not all of them. Of 130,000 or so clones in the sample, around 88% were seen once. Material: peripheral blood. Receptors originate from a man aged 45-65 years with active or convalescent COVID-19.

This clone has just one count. The chain has TRBV6-5 and TRBJ2-5; the D gene is possibly TRBD2 (6 bases). The germline V gene has CDR1 MNHEY and CDR2 SVGAGI. Between the trimmed V and J ends, which lost 6 bases and 2 bases, there was a span of 10 bases. There are 13 residues in the CDR3. CDR3 sequence: CASRGSGQETQYF. CDR3 in DNA: TGTGCCAGCAGAGGTAGCGGACAAGAGACCCAGTACTTC.

This clone appeared a single time. The sample carries other DNA sequences with the same CDR3. J is TRBJ2-7 and V is TRBV5-1, with TRBD2 matching over 10 bases. The CDR3 sequence is 14 residues long. V lost 4 bases to trimming and J lost 3 bases; unmatched junction nucleotides: 4. Per the germline V gene, CDR1 is SGHRS and CDR2 is YFSETQ. CDR3 region: CASSPSGGSYEQYF. The CDR3 nucleotides read TGCGCCAGCAGCCCTAGCGGGGGCAGCTACGAGCAGTACTTC.

This chain connects TRBV10-3 to TRBJ2-5; TRBD2 might be the D (6 bases). The CDR3 has 16 residues. CDR1 ENHRY and CDR2 SYGVKD come from the germline V gene. The V gene lost 0 bases and the J gene lost 5 bases, with 16 bases spanning the gap. The DNA of the CDR3 is TGTGCCATCAGTGAGTCAGGTGGTACTAGCCGGGAGACCCAGTACTTC. This translates into CAISESGGTSRETQYF.

The chain combines TRBV7-8 with TRBJ2-5, with TRBD2 matching over 7 bases. The CDR3 consists of 14 residues. The V gene end was trimmed by 3 bases and the J gene end by 2 bases; junction bases not matched to a gene: 3. Germline V gene sequence: CDR1 SGHVS, CDR2 FQNEAQ. In DNA form, the CDR3 reads TGTGCCAGCAGCTTTGGGGGGGGACAAGAGACCCAGTACTTC. Its protein product is CASSFGGGQETQYF.

With regard to this clone: At one boundary the junction diverges from the germline segment, which might be a read error. The chain couples TRBV6-5 to TRBJ1-6; D not certain. This CDR3 region has 15 residues. Germline CDR1 reads MNHEY; CDR2 reads SVGAGI. The CDR3 reads CASSDSGWDNSPLHF. CDR3 nucleotide sequence: TGTGCCAGCAGTGACTCCGGGTGGGATAATTCACCCCTCCACTTT.

The V and J genes are TRBV6-6 and TRBJ2-7, with D perhaps matching TRBD2 (6 bases). The V end was cut by 6 bases, the J end by 6 bases, with 21 bases between. The CDR3 has 15 amino acids. Germline CDR1 is MNHNY and CDR2 is SVGAGI (reference sequence). The CDR3 DNA reads as TGTGCCAGCAGGCCCTCGGGACTCTCCGATAGCGAGCAGTACTTC. Its protein is CASRPSGLSDSEQYF.

This clone was detected only a few times. This sequence joins TRBV30 and TRBJ2-7, with a possible D match to TRBD1 (5 bases). The ends were cut back, 0 bases at V and 5 bases at J, with 11 bases in the middle. The germline V gene encodes CDR1 GTSNPN and CDR2 SVGIG (reference sequence). CDR3 size: 13 residues. CDR3 nucleotides: TGTGCCTGGAGTGTGGGCAGGGTCCACGAGCAGTACTTC. Amino acid sequence: CAWSVGRVHEQYF.

The J gene is TRBJ2-3, the V gene TRBV3-1 (or the pseudogene TRBV3-2); 10 bases align to TRBD1. CDR1 LGHDT and CDR2 YNNKEL come from the germline V gene (reference sequence). CDR3 length equals 15 residues. V was clipped by 4 bases and J by 3 bases; unmatched bases: 4. DNA for the CDR3: TGTGCCAGCAGCCTCCGGGACAGGGGTACAGATACGCAGTATTTT. Its protein is CASSLRDRGTDTQYF.

The rearrangement joins TRBV6-2 or TRBV6-3 to TRBJ1-2; no definite D call. The CDR3 has 13 amino acids. CDR1 and CDR2 from the germline V gene are MNHEY and SVGEGT. V was cut by 2 bases and J by 4 bases, with 8 bases left in between. The CDR3 protein is CASSYEKAYGYTF. DNA for the CDR3: TGTGCCAGCAGTTACGAGAAAGCCTATGGCTACACCTTC.

J is TRBJ2-7 and V is TRBV6-2 or TRBV6-3; perhaps TRBD2 as D (6 bases). Trimming removed 0 bases from V and 3 bases from J, with 9 bases in between. Looked up from germline, CDR1 is MNHEY and CDR2 is SVGEGT. The CDR3 is 14 amino acids. CDR3 in DNA: TGTGCCAGCAGTTACTCGGGGGGAGGCTACGAGCAGTACTTC. It translates to CASSYSGGGYEQYF.

In DNA, the CDR3 is TGTGCCAGCAGCTTAGGCGGGACTCCGAGTCGGGCAGATACGCAGTATTTT. It specifies CASSLGGTPSRADTQYF. This chain links TRBV11-3 with TRBJ2-3; a possible D gene is TRBD2 (6 bases). Germline values: CDR1 SGHNT, CDR2 YENEEA. Trimming removed 1 base at V and 4 bases at J, with 18 bases between. The CDR3 has 17 amino acids.

The chain employs TRBV19 and TRBJ1-4; D is unclear. The CDR3 loop spans 13 amino acids. V lost 0 bases and J lost 7, with 6 bases in between. Germline V CDR1 and CDR2: LNHDA, SQIVND (reference sequence). CDR3: CASSIDRGEKLFF. DNA for the CDR3: TGTGCCAGTAGTATAGATCGCGGTGAAAAACTGTTTTTT.

For the CDR3, the DNA is TGCGCCAGCAGCCTTAAGCCCCAGGGGGAGACCCAGTACTTC. Amino acid sequence: CASSLKPQGETQYF. The chain recombines TRBV23-1 with TRBJ2-5; weak D call: TRBD1 (6 bases). TRBV23-1 is sorted into the ORF group, with uncertain function. The V end was cut by 6 bases, the J end by 5 bases, with 16 bases between. This CDR3 spans 14 amino acids.

The chain recombines TRBV9 with TRBJ1-1; 7 nucleotides line up with TRBD1. V lost 7 bases, J lost 8 bases, and 5 bases stayed unmatched. The CDR3 extends over 11 amino acids. Germline CDR1 is SGDLS and CDR2 is YYNGEE. The DNA of the CDR3 is TGTGCCAGCTCCTCAGGGGGGGAAGCTTTCTTT. It is translated as CASSSGGEAFF. The full variable domain, its missing parts supplied by reference TRBV9 and TRBJ1-1, is DSGVTQTPKHLITATGQRVTLRCSPRSGDLSVYWYQQSLDQGLQFLIQYYNGEERAKGNILERFSAQQFPDLHSELNLSSLELGDSALYFCASSSGGEAFFGQGTRLTVV.

The chain carries TRBV7-9 and TRBJ1-5, with D tentatively TRBD1 (5 bases). The CDR3 extends over 13 amino acids. CDR1 and CDR2 (germline): SEHNR, FQNEAQ (reference sequence). Trimming pared 1 base from V and 7 bases from J, leaving 8 bases between. The CDR3 loop is CASSLGGGQPQHF. The CDR3 nucleotides are TGTGCCAGCAGCTTAGGTGGGGGGCAGCCCCAGCATTTT.

The genes are TRBV4-3 and TRBJ1-5, with TRBD1 matching 7 bases. Trimming at V came to 2 bases and at J to 3 bases, leaving 4 bases not matched to a gene. Germline V gene lookup returns CDR1 LGHNA and CDR2 YSLEER. CDR3 length: 15 amino acids. The CDR3, as DNA: TGCGCCAGCAGCCAAAACACAGGGGCCAATCAGCCCCAGCATTTT. It specifies CASSQNTGANQPQHF.

The V gene is TRBV27, the J gene TRBJ2-2; a possible D gene is TRBD1 (6 bases). CDR3 size: 15 residues. The V gene lost 7 bases and the J gene lost 0 bases, with 12 bases spanning the gap. The germline V gene encodes CDR1 MNHEY and CDR2 SMNVEV (reference sequence). The CDR3 DNA reads as TGTGCCAGCAACCCGGGACATCCGAACACCGGGGAGCTGTTTTTT. Its protein product is CASNPGHPNTGELFF.

The J gene is TRBJ1-4, the V gene TRBV21-1; the listed D gene, TRBD1, was not tested against the DNA. TRBV21-1 is described as a pseudogene. The CDR3 consists of 14 residues. The CDR3 DNA reads as TGTGCCAGCAGCAACCACAGGTCTAATGAAAAACTGTTTTTT. Protein product: CASSNHRSNEKLFF.